This T cell receptor beta chain comes out of a study of cytomegalovirus exposure and HLA in healthy donors. Study findings and constraints: Accurate prediction of most subjects' HLA-A and HLA-B alleles from TCR beta sequences was reported.

A multiplex PCR was run with 60 Vbeta primers and 13 Jbeta primers. TCRdb's copy holds only in-frame clones and misses some; the assay was immunoSEQ multiplex PCR. This sample's table reports 160,000 or so clones. J lost 1 base, V lost 2 bases, and 0 bases had no gene match. From germline, CDR1 is MNHEY and CDR2 SVGAGI. CDR3 size: 16 residues. About this clone itself: Its antigen is unknown.

Sequencing was done on a sample of PBMCs. The source is a man younger than 45 in good health and CMV-seronegative. The V call is TRBV6-5, the J call TRBJ2-6; 9 nucleotides match TRBD1. The CDR3 DNA reads TGTGCCAGCAGTTACGGGACAGGGTCTGGGGCCAACGTCCTGACTTTC. It codes for CASSYGTGSGANVLTF.